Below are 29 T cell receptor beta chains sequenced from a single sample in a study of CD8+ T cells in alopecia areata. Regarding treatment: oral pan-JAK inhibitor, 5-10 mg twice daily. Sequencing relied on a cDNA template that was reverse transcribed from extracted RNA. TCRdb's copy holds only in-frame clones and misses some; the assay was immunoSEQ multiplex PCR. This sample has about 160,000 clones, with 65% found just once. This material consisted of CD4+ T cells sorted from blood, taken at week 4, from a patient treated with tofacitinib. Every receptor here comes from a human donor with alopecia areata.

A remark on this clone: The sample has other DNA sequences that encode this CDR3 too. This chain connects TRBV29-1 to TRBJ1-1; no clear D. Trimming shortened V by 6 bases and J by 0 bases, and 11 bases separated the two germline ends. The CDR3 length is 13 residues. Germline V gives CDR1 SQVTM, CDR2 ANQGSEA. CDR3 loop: CSVAGRLNTEAFF. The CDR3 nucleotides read TGCAGCGTCGCAGGACGGCTGAACACTGAAGCTTTCTTT.

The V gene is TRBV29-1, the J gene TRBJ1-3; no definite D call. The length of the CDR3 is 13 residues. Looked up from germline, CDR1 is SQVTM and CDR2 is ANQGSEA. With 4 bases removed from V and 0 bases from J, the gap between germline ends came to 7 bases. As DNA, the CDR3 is TGCAGCGTTGTGACAAACTCTGGAAACACCATATATTTT. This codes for CSVVTNSGNTIYF. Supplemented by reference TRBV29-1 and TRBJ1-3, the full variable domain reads SAVISQKPSRDICQRGTSLTIQCQVDSQVTMMFWYRQQPGQSLTLIATANQGSEATYESGFVIDKFPISRPNLTFSTLTVSNMSPEDSSIYLCSVVTNSGNTIYFGEGSWLTVV.

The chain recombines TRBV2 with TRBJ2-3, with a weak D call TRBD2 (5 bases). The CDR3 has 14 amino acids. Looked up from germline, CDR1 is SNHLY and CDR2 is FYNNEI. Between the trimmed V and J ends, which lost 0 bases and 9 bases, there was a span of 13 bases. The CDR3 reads CASSEAVSSGTQYF. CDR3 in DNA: TGTGCCAGCAGTGAAGCGGTTAGCAGCGGCACGCAGTATTTT.

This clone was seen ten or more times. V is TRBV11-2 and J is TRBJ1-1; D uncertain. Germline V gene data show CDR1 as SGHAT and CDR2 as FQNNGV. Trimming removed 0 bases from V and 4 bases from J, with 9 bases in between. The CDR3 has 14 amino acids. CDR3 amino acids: CASSLEYVGTEAFF. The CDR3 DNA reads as TGTGCCAGCAGCTTAGAGTATGTGGGCACTGAAGCTTTCTTT.

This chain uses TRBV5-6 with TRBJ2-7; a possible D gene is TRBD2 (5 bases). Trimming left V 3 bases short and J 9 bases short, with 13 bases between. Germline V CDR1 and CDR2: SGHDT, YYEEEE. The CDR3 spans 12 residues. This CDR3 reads CASSWTEDVQYF. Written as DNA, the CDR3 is TGTGCCAGCAGCTGGACGGAGGACGTGCAGTACTTC.

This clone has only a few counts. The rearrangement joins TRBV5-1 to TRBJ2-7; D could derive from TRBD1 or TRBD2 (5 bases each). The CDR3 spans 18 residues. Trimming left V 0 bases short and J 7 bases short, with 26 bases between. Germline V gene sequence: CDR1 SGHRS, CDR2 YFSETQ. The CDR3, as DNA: TGCGCCAGCAGCTTGGACGGGGCGATGCGAACCTCTTACGCTGAGCAGTACTTC. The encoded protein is CASSLDGAMRTSYAEQYF.

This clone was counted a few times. CDR3 amino acids: CASSSMGEKLFF. DNA for the CDR3: TGTGCCAGCAGTTCGATGGGTGAAAAACTGTTTTTT. This chain links TRBV28 with TRBJ1-4, with D unresolved. The V gene's germline CDR1 is MDHEN and CDR2 SYDVKM. The CDR3 has 12 amino acids. Trimming removed 4 bases from V and 7 bases from J, with 7 bases in between.

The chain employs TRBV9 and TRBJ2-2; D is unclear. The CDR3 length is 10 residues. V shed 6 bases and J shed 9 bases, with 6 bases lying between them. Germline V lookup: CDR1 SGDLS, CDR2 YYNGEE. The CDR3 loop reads CASILRELFF. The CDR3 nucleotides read TGTGCCAGCATACTAAGGGAGCTGTTTTTT.

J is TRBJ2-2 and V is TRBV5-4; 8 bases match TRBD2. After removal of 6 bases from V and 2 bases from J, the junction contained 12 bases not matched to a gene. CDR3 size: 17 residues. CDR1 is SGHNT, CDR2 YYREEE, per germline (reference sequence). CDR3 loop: CASTGGKRGINTGELFF. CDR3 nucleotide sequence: TGTGCCAGCACGGGAGGGAAGAGGGGAATTAACACCGGGGAGCTGTTTTTT.

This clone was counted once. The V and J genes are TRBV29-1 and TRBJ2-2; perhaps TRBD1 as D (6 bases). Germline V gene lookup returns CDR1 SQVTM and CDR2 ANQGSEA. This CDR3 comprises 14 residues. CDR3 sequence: CADGQLDGTGELFF. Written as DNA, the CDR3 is TGCGCTGACGGACAGCTCGACGGCACCGGGGAGCTGTTTTTT.

The CDR3 DNA is TGTGCCAGCAGCGAGGCCCGCGGGGAGCAGTTCTTC. This encodes CASSEARGEQFF. The chain joins TRBV9 to TRBJ2-1; TRBD2 might be the D (5 bases). The CDR3 sequence is 12 residues long. Trimming removed 3 bases at V and 10 bases at J, with 11 bases between. Germline V CDR1 and CDR2: SGDLS, YYNGEE.

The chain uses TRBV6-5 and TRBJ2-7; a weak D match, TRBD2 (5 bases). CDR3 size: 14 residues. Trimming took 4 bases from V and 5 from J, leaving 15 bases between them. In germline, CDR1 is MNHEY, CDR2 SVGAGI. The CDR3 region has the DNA TGTGCCAGCAGTTCGGTGGGGTTGCGGGACGAGCAGTACTTC. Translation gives CASSSVGLRDEQYF.

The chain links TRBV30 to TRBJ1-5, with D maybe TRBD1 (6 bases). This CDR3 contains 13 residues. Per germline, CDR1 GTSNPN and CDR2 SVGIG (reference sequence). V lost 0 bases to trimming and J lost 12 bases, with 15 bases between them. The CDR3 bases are TGTGCCTGGAGTGTCGGTGGTACAGGGAGCCAGCATTTT. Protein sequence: CAWSVGGTGSQHF.

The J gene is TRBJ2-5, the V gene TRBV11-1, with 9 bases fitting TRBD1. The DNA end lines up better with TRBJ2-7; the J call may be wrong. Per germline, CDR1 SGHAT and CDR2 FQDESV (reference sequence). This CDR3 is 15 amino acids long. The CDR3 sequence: CASSRLGQGSFEQYF. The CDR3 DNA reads TGTGCCAGCAGCCGTTTAGGACAGGGGTCATTCGAGCAGTACTTC.

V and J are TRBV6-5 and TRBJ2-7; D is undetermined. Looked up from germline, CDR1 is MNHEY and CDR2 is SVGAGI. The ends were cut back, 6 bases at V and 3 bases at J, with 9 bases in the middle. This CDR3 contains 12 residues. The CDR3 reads CASRQDHYEQYF. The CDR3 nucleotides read TGTGCCAGCAGACAAGATCACTACGAGCAGTACTTC.

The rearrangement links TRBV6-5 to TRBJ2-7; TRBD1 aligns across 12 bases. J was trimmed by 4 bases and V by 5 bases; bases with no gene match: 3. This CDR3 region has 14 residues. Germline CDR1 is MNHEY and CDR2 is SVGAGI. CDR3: CASSRDRGLYEQYF. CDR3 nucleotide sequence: TGTGCCAGCAGTCGGGACAGGGGGCTATACGAGCAGTACTTC.

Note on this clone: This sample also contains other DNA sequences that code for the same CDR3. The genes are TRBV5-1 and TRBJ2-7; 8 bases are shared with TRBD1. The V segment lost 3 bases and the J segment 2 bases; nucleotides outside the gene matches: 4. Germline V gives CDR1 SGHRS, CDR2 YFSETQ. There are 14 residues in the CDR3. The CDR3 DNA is TGCGCCAGCAGCTCCGGGACAGGAGCCTACGAGCAGTACTTC. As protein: CASSSGTGAYEQYF. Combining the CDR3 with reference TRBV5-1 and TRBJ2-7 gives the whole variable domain KAGVTQTPRYLIKTRGQQVTLSCSPISGHRSVSWYQQTPGQGLQFLFEYFSETQRNKGNFPGRFSGRQFSNSRSEMNVSTLELGDSALYLCASSSGTGAYEQYFGPGTRLTVT.

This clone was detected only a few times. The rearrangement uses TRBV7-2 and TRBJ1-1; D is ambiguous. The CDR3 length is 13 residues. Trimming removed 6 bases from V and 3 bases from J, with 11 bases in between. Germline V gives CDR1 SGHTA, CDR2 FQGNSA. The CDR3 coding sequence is TGTGCCAGCAGTACCGGAGTTGACACTGAAGCTTTCTTT. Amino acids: CASSTGVDTEAFF.

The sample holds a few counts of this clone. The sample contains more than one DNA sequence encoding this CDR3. CDR3 protein: CASSLAGTNEKLFF. In DNA, the CDR3 is TGCGCCAGCAGCTTGGCGGGAACTAATGAAAAACTGTTTTTT. The chain carries TRBV5-1 and TRBJ1-4; D is ambiguous. With 0 bases removed from V and 1 base from J, the gap between germline ends came to 4 bases. CDR1 is SGHRS and CDR2 is YFSETQ in the germline V gene. This CDR3 has 14 residues.

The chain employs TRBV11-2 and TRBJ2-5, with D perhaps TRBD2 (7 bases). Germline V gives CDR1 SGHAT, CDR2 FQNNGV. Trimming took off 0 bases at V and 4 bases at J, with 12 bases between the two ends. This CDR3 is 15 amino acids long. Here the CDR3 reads CASSLDPGGLETQYF. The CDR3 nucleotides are TGTGCCAGCAGCTTAGATCCGGGGGGCCTAGAGACCCAGTACTTC.

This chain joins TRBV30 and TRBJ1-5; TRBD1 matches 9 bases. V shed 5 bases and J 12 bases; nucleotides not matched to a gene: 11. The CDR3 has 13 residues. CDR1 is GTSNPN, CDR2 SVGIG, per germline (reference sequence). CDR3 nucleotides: TGTGCCTGGTCATCCCAGGACAGGGGAATCCAGCATTTT. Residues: CAWSSQDRGIQHF.

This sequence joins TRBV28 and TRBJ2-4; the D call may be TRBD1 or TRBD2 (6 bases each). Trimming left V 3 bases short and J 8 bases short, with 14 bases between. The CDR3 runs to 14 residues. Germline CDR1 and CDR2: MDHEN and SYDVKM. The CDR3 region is CASSFGGGSDIQYF. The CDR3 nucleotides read TGTGCCAGCAGTTTTGGAGGGGGTAGTGACATTCAGTACTTC.

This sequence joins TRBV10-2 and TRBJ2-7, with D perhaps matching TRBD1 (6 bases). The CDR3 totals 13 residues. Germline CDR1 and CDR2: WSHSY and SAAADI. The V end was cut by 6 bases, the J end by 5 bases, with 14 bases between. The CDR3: CASSERTVDEQYF. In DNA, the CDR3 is TGCGCCAGCAGCGAGAGGACAGTCGACGAGCAGTACTTC.

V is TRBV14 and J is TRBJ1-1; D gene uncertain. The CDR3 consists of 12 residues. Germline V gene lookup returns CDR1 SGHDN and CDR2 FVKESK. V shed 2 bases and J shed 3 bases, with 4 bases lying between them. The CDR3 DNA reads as TGTGCCAGCAGCCAAATATACACTGAAGCTTTCTTT. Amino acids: CASSQIYTEAFF.

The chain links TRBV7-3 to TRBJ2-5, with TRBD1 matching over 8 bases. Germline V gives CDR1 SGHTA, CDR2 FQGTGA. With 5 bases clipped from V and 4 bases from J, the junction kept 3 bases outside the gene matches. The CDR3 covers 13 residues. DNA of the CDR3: TGTGCCAGCAGCCCCGGACAGGGAGAGACCCAGTACTTC. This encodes CASSPGQGETQYF.

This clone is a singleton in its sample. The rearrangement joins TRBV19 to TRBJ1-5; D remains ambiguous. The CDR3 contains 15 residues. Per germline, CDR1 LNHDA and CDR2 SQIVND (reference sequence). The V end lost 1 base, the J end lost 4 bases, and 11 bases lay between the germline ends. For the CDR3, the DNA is TGTGCCAGTAGTATAGGCCCAGCCCGGAATCAGCCCCAGCATTTT. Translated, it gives CASSIGPARNQPQHF.

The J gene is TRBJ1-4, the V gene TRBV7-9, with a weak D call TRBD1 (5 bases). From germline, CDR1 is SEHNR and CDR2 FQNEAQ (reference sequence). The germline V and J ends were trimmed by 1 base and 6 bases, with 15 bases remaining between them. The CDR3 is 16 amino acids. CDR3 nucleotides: TGTGCCAGCAGCTTAGACGTGTTCCAGGGAGATGAAAAACTGTTTTTT. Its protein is CASSLDVFQGDEKLFF.

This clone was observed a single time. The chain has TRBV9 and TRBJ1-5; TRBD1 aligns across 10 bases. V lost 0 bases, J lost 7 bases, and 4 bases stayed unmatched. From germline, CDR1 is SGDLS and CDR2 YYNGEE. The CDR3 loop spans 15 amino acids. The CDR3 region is CASSVGDRGGQPQHF. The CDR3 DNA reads TGTGCCAGCAGCGTAGGGGACAGGGGTGGACAGCCCCAGCATTTT.

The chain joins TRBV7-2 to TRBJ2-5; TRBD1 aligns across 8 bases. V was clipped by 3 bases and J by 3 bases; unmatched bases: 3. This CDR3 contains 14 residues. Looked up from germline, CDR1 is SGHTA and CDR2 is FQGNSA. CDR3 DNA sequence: TGTGCCAGCAGCTTCAACAGGGGGAAAGAGACCCAGTACTTC. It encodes CASSFNRGKETQYF.